The T cell receptor beta chain under discussion was sequenced for a study of T cells in Graves' hyperthyroidism and ophthalmopathy. Graves' hyperthyroidism qualified as stable when ophthalmopathy did not progress within 18 months. Orbital computed tomography and thyroid ultrasound, together with serum TRAb and thyroxine and clinical symptoms, were used for diagnoses. TCR beta CDR3 region amplification was performed from RNA transcripts. The HTBI set primed first-round TCR CDR3 RT-PCR. Via MiXCR, TCRdb re-called the multiplex PCR reads, giving one row per CDR3 protein. The sample shows approximately 630,000 distinct CDR3 sequences, roughly 17% of them seen only once. This clonotype was detected a few times. The sequencing input was blood. This TCR was recovered from a woman aged 25 to 39 with Graves' hyperthyroidism.

The CDR3 coding sequence is TGCAGCGTTGAAGGTTTTACCCGGGAGCAGTACTTC. As protein: CSVEGFTREQYF. The V gene is TRBV29-1, the J gene TRBJ2-7; D uncertain. The CDR3 spans 12 residues. Trimming removed 1 base at V and 7 bases at J, with 11 bases between. The germline gives CDR1 SQVTM, CDR2 ANQGSEA.